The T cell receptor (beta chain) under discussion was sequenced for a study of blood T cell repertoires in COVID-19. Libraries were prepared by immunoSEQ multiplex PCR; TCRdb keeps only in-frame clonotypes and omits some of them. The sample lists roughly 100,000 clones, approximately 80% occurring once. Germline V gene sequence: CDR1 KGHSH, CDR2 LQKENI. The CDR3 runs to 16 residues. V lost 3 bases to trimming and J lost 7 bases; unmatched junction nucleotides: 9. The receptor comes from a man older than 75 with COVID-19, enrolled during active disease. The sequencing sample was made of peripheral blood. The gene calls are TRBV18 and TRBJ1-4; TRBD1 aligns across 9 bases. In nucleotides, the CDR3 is TGTGCCAGCTCACCTGTACAGGGGGCGGTCAGTGAAAAACTGTTTTTT. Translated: CASSPVQGAVSEKLFF.